Listed below are T cell receptor beta chains from one sample, sequenced in a study of shared clonotypes between healthy human individuals. This table comes from immunoSEQ multiplex PCR, and its TCRdb copy is limited to in-frame clones, with some not included. The sample has around 750,000 clones, approximately 79% seen once. Sequencing was performed on memory CD4+ T cells sorted from blood. Receptors originate from a woman in her twenties or thirties in good health. Both conserved end residues are part of each CDR3. A D gene is named only where the DNA matches it firmly. Size tells how often a clone was seen (once, few, many) or the class of an expanded clone, and some rows leave it out.

D	J	V	size	CDR3	DNA
-	TRBJ2-2	TRBV7-6	once	CASNQGTGELFF	TGTGCCAGTAACCAGGGCACCGGGGAGCTGTTTTTT
-	TRBJ1-1	TRBV5-1	-	CASSPSLRSGNTEAFF	TGCGCCAGCAGCCCATCCCTCCGTTCGGGGAACACTGAAGCTTTCTTT
TRBD1	TRBJ1-1	TRBV27	many	CASSFSPANRGRVNTEAFF	TGTGCCAGCAGTTTCTCACCCGCCAACAGGGGAAGGGTGAACACTGAAGCTTTCTTT
-	TRBJ2-1	TRBV20-1	few	CSAQTSNEQFF	TGCAGTGCTCAGACTAGCAATGAGCAGTTCTTC
-	TRBJ2-7	TRBV5-1	-	CASSTKDNYEQYF	TGCGCCAGCAGCACCAAGGACAACTACGAGCAGTACTTC
-	TRBJ1-4	TRBV6-5	many	CASSFRPGTNEKLFF	TGTGCCAGCAGTTTTCGGCCAGGGACAAATGAAAAACTGTTTTTT
TRBD2	TRBJ2-7	TRBV27	once	CASSWQAGGPSYEQYF	TGTGCCAGCAGTTGGCAAGCGGGAGGGCCATCCTACGAGCAGTACTTC
-	TRBJ1-2	TRBV4-1	-	CASSQAGGNRDPGYTF	TGCGCCAGCAGCCAAGCGGGCGGGAATCGGGATCCGGGCTACACCTTC
-	TRBJ2-1	TRBV2	few	CARKDSQNTYNEQFF	TGTGCCAGAAAGGACAGCCAAAATACCTACAATGAGCAGTTCTTC
TRBD2	TRBJ2-7	TRBV9	-	CASSTSGSSGSNEQYF	TGTGCCAGCAGCACCTCCGGGTCTAGCGGGAGTAACGAGCAGTACTTC
TRBD1	TRBJ2-5	TRBV25-1	-	CASINILGGFETQYF	TGTGCCAGCATCAATATTTTAGGGGGCTTTGAGACCCAGTACTTC
-	TRBJ1-1	TRBV4-2	-	CASSQDKGRPEAFF	TGTGCCAGCAGCCAAGATAAGGGGAGGCCTGAAGCTTTCTTT
-	TRBJ2-2	TRBV6-4	few	CASRPDGGSGELFF	TGTGCCAGCCGCCCGGACGGCGGCTCCGGGGAGCTGTTTTTT
-	TRBJ1-5	TRBV19	once	CASSPVTNQPQHF	TGTGCCAGTAGTCCTGTAACCAATCAGCCCCAGCATTTT
TRBD1	TRBJ2-1	TRBV7-9	-	CASSFGRGLGEQFF	TGTGCCAGCAGCTTCGGCAGGGGGCTAGGTGAGCAGTTCTTC
TRBD1	TRBJ2-2	TRBV6-5	-	CASSATGGATGELFF	TGTGCCAGCAGTGCCACAGGGGGAGCCACCGGGGAGCTGTTTTTT
-	TRBJ1-5	TRBV19	-	CASTNRSPARAENSNQPQHF	TGTGCCAGTACCAACCGATCCCCGGCCCGGGCGGAAAATAGCAATCAGCCCCAGCATTTT
-	TRBJ1-1	TRBV11-2	-	CASSLGWNTEAFF	TGTGCCAGCAGCCTAGGGTGGAACACTGAAGCTTTCTTT
-	TRBJ2-2	TRBV27	-	CASSFGDGNTGELFF	TGTGCCAGCAGTTTCGGCGACGGGAACACCGGGGAGCTGTTTTTT
-	TRBJ2-7	TRBV25-1	-	CASSESGRLSLGQYF	TGTGCCAGCAGTGAATCGGGGAGACTCTCTCTGGGGCAGTACTTC
TRBD1	TRBJ1-1	TRBV2	few	CASSERTGLNTEAFF	TGTGCCAGCAGTGAAAGGACAGGGTTGAACACTGAAGCTTTCTTT
-	TRBJ1-1	TRBV29-1	once	CSVIQGSTEAFF	TGCAGCGTTATTCAGGGTTCCACTGAAGCTTTCTTT
-	TRBJ2-7	TRBV28	-	CASTSTETYEQYF	TGTGCCAGTACTTCGACAGAAACCTACGAGCAGTACTTC
-	TRBJ2-4	TRBV5-4	-	CASSLEGTRKNIQYF	TGTGCCAGCAGCTTGGAAGGGACAAGAAAAAACATTCAGTACTTC
-	TRBJ2-1	TRBV5-1	-	CASSLAVSDGEQFF	TGCGCCAGCAGCTTGGCCGTTAGCGATGGTGAGCAGTTCTTC
-	TRBJ2-3	TRBV5-4	-	CASGDRAEHTDTQYF	TGTGCCAGCGGAGATCGAGCGGAGCACACAGATACGCAGTATTTT
-	TRBJ2-7	TRBV13	-	CASSLLGEQYF	TGTGCCAGCAGCTTACTCGGCGAGCAGTACTTC
TRBD1	TRBJ1-5	TRBV19	-	CASSMRGQGAQPQHF	TGTGCCAGTAGTATGAGGGGACAGGGGGCTCAGCCCCAGCATTTT
-	TRBJ1-1	TRBV5-1	-	CASSISTMNTEAFF	TGCGCCAGCAGCATCTCGACAATGAACACTGAAGCTTTCTTT
TRBD1	TRBJ1-2	TRBV2	once	CASRRTGLGYGYTF	TGTGCCAGCAGAAGGACAGGGTTGGGGTATGGCTACACCTTC
-	TRBJ2-5	TRBV2	few	CASSEAGGGLETQYF	TGTGCCAGCAGTGAAGCAGGGGGGGGTTTGGAGACCCAGTACTTC
-	TRBJ2-1	TRBV10-3	-	CAISAPSRGYNEQFF	TGTGCCATCAGTGCACCCTCCAGAGGGTACAATGAGCAGTTCTTC
TRBD2	TRBJ2-1	TRBV4-2	-	CASSQGHSGSYEQFF	TGTGCCAGCAGCCAAGGGCATAGCGGGAGCTATGAGCAGTTCTTC
-	TRBJ1-4	TRBV5-8	-	CASSLEQGNEKLFF	TGTGCCAGCAGCTTGGAACAGGGAAATGAAAAACTGTTTTTT
-	TRBJ2-7	TRBV21-1	-	CASSITSGRPREQYF	TGTGCCAGCAGCATTACTAGCGGGAGGCCGAGAGAGCAGTACTTC